This TCR beta chain was retrieved from a study of cytomegalovirus exposure and HLA in healthy donors. The study, taken as a whole, reports: In a later analysis, common viral pathogens appeared linked to several of the most significant clusters.

PCR amplification relied on 60 Vbeta primers (plus 13 Jbeta primers). Only in-frame clones appear in the TCRdb table, and some are missing; sequencing was by immunoSEQ multiplex PCR. The table lists about 54,000 clones, 82% of them singletons. The CDR3 has 15 amino acids. Losses at the gene ends were 1 base for V and 6 bases for J; bases not matched to a gene: 7. Looked up from germline, CDR1 is LNHDA and CDR2 is SQIVND (reference sequence). A note on this clone: The antigen remains undetermined.

Sequenced material: PBMCs. The V call is TRBV19, the J call TRBJ2-7, with 9 bases lining up with TRBD2. The receptor comes from a woman under 30 in good health and CMV-seronegative. CDR3 DNA: TGTGCCAGTAGTATAGGTGCGGGAGGGCAGAGCGAGCAGTACTTC. Translating gives CASSIGAGGQSEQYF.